This entry lists 11 T cell receptor beta chains sequenced from one sample in a study of T cells expressing NK-cell markers. TCRdb reprocessed the 5' RACE reads, with one entry per CDR3 protein and no DNA. This sample lists about half a million distinct CDR3 sequences; its ten largest clones have roughly 1.4%. Sequenced input: blood T cells: a sorted CD56 or NKG2C T cell subset, CD4+ or CD8+ T cells, or bulk PBMC T cells (not recorded which). The receptors were gathered from a woman between 45 and 60 years old in good health.

The rearrangement joins TRBV20-1 to TRBJ2-3; TCRdb proposes TRBD2, but this gene call is untestable without DNA. Germline V gene sequence: CDR1 DFQATT, CDR2 SNEGSKA (reference sequence). This CDR3 spans 15 amino acids. This chain's CDR3 is CSASALAGVVDTQYF.

The genes are TRBV21-1 and TRBJ2-1. TRBV21-1 corresponds to a pseudogene. The CDR3 contains 15 residues. The CDR3 is CASSKVASSYNEQFF.

This sequence joins TRBV5-1 and TRBJ2-1; TCRdb's D call, TRBD1, is unchecked because there is no DNA. In germline, CDR1 is SGHRS, CDR2 YFSETQ. The CDR3 covers 16 residues. CDR3: CASSSSEVGAHNEQFF. The full variable domain, with the rest looked up from reference TRBV5-1 and TRBJ2-1, is KAGVTQTPRYLIKTRGQQVTLSCSPISGHRSVSWYQQTPGQGLQFLFEYFSETQRNKGNFPGRFSGRQFSNSRSEMNVSTLELGDSALYLCASSSSEVGAHNEQFFGPGTRLTVL.

This chain links TRBV10-3 with TRBJ2-7. Per germline, CDR1 ENHRY and CDR2 SYGVKD. This CDR3 is built from 14 residues. The CDR3: CAIRADTFGWKQYF.

The rearrangement links TRBV14 to TRBJ2-1. The CDR3 is 13 residues long. Germline V gene lookup returns CDR1 SGHDN and CDR2 FVKESK. CDR3 in amino acids: CASSQQTYNEQFF.

The chain combines TRBV9 with TRBJ1-1. CDR3 length equals 14 residues. Per germline, CDR1 SGDLS and CDR2 YYNGEE. The CDR3 loop is CASSVVSLNTEAFF.

The genes are TRBV5-1 and TRBJ2-6; TCRdb lists TRBD2, though no DNA is available to test this call. This CDR3 is built from 18 residues. Per the germline V gene, CDR1 is SGHRS and CDR2 is YFSETQ. The CDR3 protein is CASSLMRLGSSGANVLTF.

The chain uses TRBV9 and TRBJ2-1; TCRdb outputs TRBD2, but without DNA this stays unchecked. The CDR3 contains 15 residues. Germline assignment: CDR1 SGDLS and CDR2 YYNGEE. CDR3 sequence: CASSVAGEWYNEQFF.

The gene calls are TRBV25-1 and TRBJ1-2; TCRdb calls TRBD1, which cannot be checked without DNA. CDR1 and CDR2 (germline): MGHDK, SYGVNS. The CDR3 covers 12 residues. CDR3 in amino acids: CASSFTLGGYTF.

The CDR3 sequence: CASSYSSTWGSYEQYF. The chain joins TRBV6-5 to TRBJ2-7. Per the germline V gene, CDR1 is MNHEY and CDR2 is SVGAGI. The CDR3 spans 16 residues.

The J gene is TRBJ1-6, the V gene TRBV20-1; no DNA is available, so the TRBD1 call from TCRdb remains unchecked. Germline V gene sequence: CDR1 DFQATT, CDR2 SNEGSKA (reference sequence). This CDR3 spans 14 amino acids. CDR3: CSASQRDSNSPLHF.